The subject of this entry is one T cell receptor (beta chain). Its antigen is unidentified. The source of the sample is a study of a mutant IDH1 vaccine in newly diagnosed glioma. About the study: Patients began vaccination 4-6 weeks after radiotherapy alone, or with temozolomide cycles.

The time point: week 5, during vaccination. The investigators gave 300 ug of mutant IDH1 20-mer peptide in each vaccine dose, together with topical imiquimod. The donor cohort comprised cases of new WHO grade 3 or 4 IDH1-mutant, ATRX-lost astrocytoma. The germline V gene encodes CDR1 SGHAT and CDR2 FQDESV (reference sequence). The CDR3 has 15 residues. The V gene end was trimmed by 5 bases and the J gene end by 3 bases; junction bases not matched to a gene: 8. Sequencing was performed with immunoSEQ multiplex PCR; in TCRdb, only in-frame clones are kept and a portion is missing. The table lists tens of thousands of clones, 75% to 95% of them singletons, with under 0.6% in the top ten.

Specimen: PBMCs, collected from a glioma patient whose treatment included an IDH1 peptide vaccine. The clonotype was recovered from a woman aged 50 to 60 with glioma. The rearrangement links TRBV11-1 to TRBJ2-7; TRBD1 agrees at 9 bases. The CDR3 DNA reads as TGTGCCAGCAGCCCCGGGACAGGGATCGACTACGAGCAGTACTTC. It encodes CASSPGTGIDYEQYF. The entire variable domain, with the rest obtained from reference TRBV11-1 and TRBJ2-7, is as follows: EAEVAQSPRYKITEKSQAVAFWCDPISGHATLYWYRQILGQGPELLVQFQDESVVDDSQLPKDRFSAERLKGVDSTLKIQPAELGDSAMYLCASSPGTGIDYEQYFGPGTRLTVT.